This is a list of T cell receptor beta chains from one sample in a study of T cell repertoires in cytomegalovirus infection. The antigens for these receptors are not known. TCRdb used MiXCR to reprocess the reads, holding one entry per CDR3 protein. In the table there are about a million distinct CDR3 sequences, less than 35% of which are singletons. Sequenced material: cultured CD8+ T cells from PBMCs, taken from culture after CMV antigen stimulation. These receptors came from a human donor in good health (CMV status not recorded). Some clones in this sample may be carry-over from other donors' samples. Each CDR3 is given with its conserved first and last residue. Fields, in order: J gene, V gene, CDR3 protein.

>TRBJ1-2|TRBV19
CASTDRGLRNYGYTF
>TRBJ1-1|TRBV28
CATSRGPNTEAFF
>TRBJ2-2|TRBV12-5
CASGLGKTETGELFF
>TRBJ1-1|TRBV6-2/TRBV6-3
CASSRLSKRGRDTEAFF
>TRBJ2-1|TRBV12-3/TRBV12-4
CASSLASYNEQFF
>TRBJ2-1|TRBV29-1
CSVGRDTQYNEQFF
>TRBJ1-5|TRBV7-2
CASSLEIGTGAQPQHF
>TRBJ1-2|TRBV20-1
CSAQGQYFDYGYTF
>TRBJ2-3|TRBV25-1
CASSGGLIDTQYF
>TRBJ1-1|TRBV7-9
CASSIKTGKGTEAFF
>TRBJ1-5|TRBV20-1
CSAYDMYSNQPQHF
>TRBJ2-3|TRBV7-6
CASSLAAGGPTDTQYF
>TRBJ2-3|TRBV7-2
CASSLLGGGLITDTQYF
>TRBJ1-3|TRBV7-2
CASSPTGGGNSGNTIYF
>TRBJ1-2|TRBV7-6
CASSLAEGAHYGYTF
>TRBJ1-5|TRBV6-5
CASSLISDSNQPQHF
>TRBJ1-1|TRBV14
CASSQDLGANTEAFF
>TRBJ2-3|TRBV6-5
CASSYSGVADLVSTDTQYF
>TRBJ2-7|TRBV19
CASSTLDWTYEQYF
>TRBJ1-2|TRBV6-1
CASTFTGAGYGYTF
>TRBJ1-2|TRBV29-1
CSVFANYGYTF
>TRBJ2-4|TRBV6-6
CASMTYVNIQYF
>TRBJ2-1|TRBV7-2
CASSYLPGNEQFF
>TRBJ1-5|TRBV6-6
CATDDRVANQPQHF
>TRBJ1-4|TRBV27
CASAMTGGAGEKLFF
>TRBJ2-7|TRBV5-1
CASSGRTSGGPSSYEQYF
>TRBJ1-5|TRBV24-1
CATSDRDRIGQPQHF
>TRBJ2-5|TRBV20-1
CSARVVPGLAGETQYF
>TRBJ2-3|TRBV14
CASSQVAGTADTQYF
>TRBJ1-4|TRBV9
CASSVGERRKLFF
>TRBJ1-3|TRBV7-9
CASSSKVPGQGSRNTIYF
>TRBJ1-2|TRBV7-9
CASSPQMMVGTF
>TRBJ2-1|TRBV7-6
CASSPSHWSSYNEQFF
>TRBJ1-3|TRBV7-9
CASSSENQGNSGNTIYF
>TRBJ2-1|TRBV7-2
CASSLRDEPYNEQFF
>TRBJ2-7|TRBV5-6
CASSTGTGVYEQYF
>TRBJ2-7|TRBV7-6
CASSLGGFLYEQYF
>TRBJ2-5|TRBV15
CATSSGTAQETQYF
>TRBJ1-1|TRBV27
CASSSGRLLEAFF
>TRBJ2-5|TRBV6-1
CASSGTGGQETQYF
>TRBJ2-3|TRBV6-2/TRBV6-3
CASSLPPEADTQYF
>TRBJ1-1|TRBV7-2
CASSLDRGAEEAFF
>TRBJ2-1|TRBV5-8
CASSRRWTEQFF
>TRBJ1-1|TRBV19
CASSHHSNTEAFF
>TRBJ2-1|TRBV28
CASIGEAYNEQFF
>TRBJ1-5|TRBV7-8
CASSLAGWGSNQPQHF
>TRBJ2-1|TRBV27
CASWPGLAGNEQFF
>TRBJ2-1|TRBV28
CASSGTYDYNEQFF
>TRBJ2-5|TRBV20-1
CSARGVTRSPTRETQYF
>TRBJ1-1|TRBV7-8
CASSLYARRGGDTEAFF
>TRBJ2-3|TRBV7-2
CASSEGPPQEPLSTDTQYF
>TRBJ1-3|TRBV7-9
CASSQKWGNTIYF
>TRBJ2-2|TRBV7-6
CASSLMGNTGELFF
>TRBJ2-1|TRBV24-1
CATNRSDNEQFF
>TRBJ1-2|TRBV4-3
CASSQEARNRVYGYTF
>TRBJ1-5|TRBV19
CASSGTAHQPQHF